The 20 T cell receptor beta chains below were found in one sample sequenced in a study of cytomegalovirus exposure and HLA in healthy donors. PCR was performed using 60 Vbeta and 13 Jbeta primers. The table came from immunoSEQ multiplex PCR; TCRdb's copy has only in-frame clones and leaves some out. The sample yields fewer than 250,000 clones, approximately 86% seen once. What was sequenced was PBMCs. The receptors here all came from a woman aged 18-35 years in good health and CMV-seronegative.

V usage is TRBV9 and J usage is TRBJ1-3; 7 bases map to TRBD1. V shed 2 bases and J 2 bases; nucleotides not matched to a gene: 1. Germline loops: CDR1 SGDLS, CDR2 YYNGEE. This CDR3 contains 14 residues. The CDR3 nucleotides are TGTGCCAGCAGCGTTGGGACAGCTGGAAACACCATATATTTT. It yields the protein CASSVGTAGNTIYF.

The rearrangement joins TRBV5-8 to TRBJ2-3, with D possibly matching TRBD2 (5 bases). The CDR3 has 15 residues. Germline V gives CDR1 SGHTS, CDR2 YDEGEE. Trimming cost V 5 bases and J 0 bases, with 13 bases left between them. The CDR3 DNA reads TGTGCCAGCAGTCCTGGACTTGGGAGCACAGATACGCAGTATTTT. Amino acid sequence: CASSPGLGSTDTQYF.

The rearrangement links TRBV28 to TRBJ2-5; D may be TRBD2 (5 bases). V was shortened by 5 bases and J by 3 bases, with 7 bases between the two germline ends. There are 12 residues in the CDR3. Germline assignment: CDR1 MDHEN and CDR2 SYDVKM. CDR3 sequence reads: CASSGLKETQYF. CDR3 nucleotides: TGTGCCAGCAGTGGACTTAAAGAGACCCAGTACTTC. The whole variable domain, remainder taken from reference TRBV28 and TRBJ2-5, is DVKVTQSSRYLVKRTGEKVFLECVQDMDHENMFWYRQDPGLGLRLIYFSYDVKMKEKGDIPEGYSVSREKKERFSLILESASTNQTSMYLCASSGLKETQYFGPGTRLLVL.

The rearrangement joins TRBV6-5 to TRBJ2-1, with 8 bases fitting TRBD2. V lost 4 bases, J lost 7 bases, and 9 bases stayed unmatched. This CDR3 contains 15 residues. Germline values: CDR1 MNHEY, CDR2 SVGAGI. The CDR3 protein is CASSSRGGFLNEQFF. CDR3 nucleotides: TGTGCCAGCAGTTCCCGGGGGGGGTTTTTAAATGAGCAGTTCTTC.

This chain's CDR3 is CASSLVANNEQFF. For the CDR3, the DNA is TGTGCCAGCAGCTTAGTAGCAAACAATGAGCAGTTCTTC. The chain couples TRBV11-3 to TRBJ2-1; D uncertain. Trimming shortened V by 1 base and J by 5 bases, and 6 bases separated the two germline ends. CDR1 is SGHNT and CDR2 is YENEEA in the germline V gene. CDR3 size: 13 residues.

J is TRBJ2-3 and V is TRBV18; 8 nucleotides agree with TRBD1. Per germline, CDR1 KGHSH and CDR2 LQKENI. J lost 2 bases, V lost 0 bases, and 4 bases had no gene match. The CDR3 has 16 residues. CDR3 nucleotide sequence: TGTGCCAGCTCACCACCGGACAGGGTCTACACAGATACGCAGTATTTT. Its translation is CASSPPDRVYTDTQYF.

As concerns this clone: A read error may produce the germline difference seen at one junction end. The chain uses TRBV7-7 and TRBJ2-7, with 11 positions matching TRBD1. This CDR3 region has 16 residues. Germline CDR1 is SSHAT and CDR2 is FNYEAQ (reference sequence). CDR3 bases: TGTGCTAGCAGCTTAGCGGATTTGGGACAGGGGGGTGAGCAGTACTTC. This codes for CASSLADLGQGGEQYF.

V and J are TRBV7-9 and TRBJ2-5, with 10 bases matching TRBD1. After removal of 5 bases from V and 5 bases from J, the junction contained 5 bases not matched to a gene. This CDR3 spans 14 amino acids. CDR1 is SEHNR, CDR2 FQNEAQ, per germline (reference sequence). CDR3 bases: TGTGCCAGCAGCCCACGACAGGGGGCGGAGACCCAGTACTTC. It translates to CASSPRQGAETQYF.

The chain employs TRBV5-4 and TRBJ2-7; the match to TRBD2 covers 10 bases. This CDR3 is 17 amino acids long. Losses at the gene ends were 4 bases for V and 4 bases for J; bases not matched to a gene: 14. The germline V gene has CDR1 SGHNT and CDR2 YYREEE (reference sequence). CDR3: CASSPLGASGSRYEQYF. DNA for the CDR3: TGTGCCAGCAGCCCGCTGGGGGCTAGCGGGAGTCGTTACGAGCAGTACTTC.

V usage is TRBV6-5 and J usage is TRBJ2-2, with unresolved D. The V end lost 2 bases, the J end lost 0 bases, and 7 bases lay between the germline ends. Germline CDR1 and CDR2: MNHEY and SVGAGI. The CDR3 spans 15 residues. The CDR3 region has the DNA TGTGCCAGCAGTTACACACCCACGAACACCGGGGAGCTGTTTTTT. The encoded protein is CASSYTPTNTGELFF.

The rearrangement joins TRBV6-1 to TRBJ2-2, with a weak D call TRBD2 (5 bases). The CDR3 spans 15 residues. Trimming pared 4 bases from V and 6 bases from J, leaving 15 bases between. Germline-derived CDR1 and CDR2 are MNHNS and SASEGT. CDR3 bases: TGTGCCAGCAGTGGGGAAACGGGGATACCCGGGGAGCTGTTTTTT. Its protein is CASSGETGIPGELFF.

This chain uses TRBV28 with TRBJ1-2, with D possibly TRBD1 on 6 matching bases. Germline V CDR1 and CDR2: MDHEN, SYDVKM. The CDR3 length is 14 residues. With 3 bases removed from V and 2 bases from J, the gap between germline ends came to 10 bases. The CDR3 region has the DNA TGTGCCAGCAGTTTGCCGACAGGAAACTATGGCTACACCTTC. Protein product: CASSLPTGNYGYTF.

The chain employs TRBV9 and TRBJ2-5, with D perhaps TRBD2 (7 bases). Trimming removed 3 bases at V and 5 bases at J, with 23 bases between. This CDR3 is 17 amino acids long. Germline values: CDR1 SGDLS, CDR2 YYNGEE. As DNA, the CDR3 is TGTGCCAGCAGCGAGGGGGGGTCCGGGGGGCTAGGGGAGACCCAGTACTTC. Translated: CASSEGGSGGLGETQYF.

This clone was seen more than once but under ten times. The V call is TRBV7-2, the J call TRBJ2-2; 10 nucleotides agree with TRBD1. The CDR3 sequence is 14 residues long. Germline V CDR1 and CDR2: SGHTA, FQGNSA. The V and J ends lost 4 bases and 6 bases, in that order; junction bases with no gene match: 2. DNA of the CDR3: TGTGCCAGCAGCTCTGGACAGGGGGCCGGGGAGCTGTTTTTT. It encodes CASSSGQGAGELFF.

The J gene is TRBJ2-7, the V gene TRBV11-3; 7 bases fit TRBD2. This CDR3 comprises 12 residues. J lost 4 bases, V lost 5 bases, and 2 bases had no gene match. CDR1 is SGHNT, CDR2 YENEEA, per germline. The CDR3 loop reads CASSPGGYEQYF. The CDR3 coding sequence is TGTGCCAGCAGCCCGGGGGGTTACGAGCAGTACTTC.

This chain connects TRBV13 to TRBJ2-1, with TRBD2 matching 8 bases. In germline, CDR1 is PRHDT, CDR2 FYEKMQ (reference sequence). V was pared by 4 bases and J by 1 base, with 3 bases of the junction left unmatched. This CDR3 contains 15 residues. As DNA, the CDR3 is TGTGCCAGCAGCTCCGGGACTAGTTCCTACAATGAGCAGTTCTTC. It encodes CASSSGTSSYNEQFF. The whole variable domain, filled in from reference TRBV13 and TRBJ2-1, reads AAGVIQSPRHLIKEKRETATLKCYPIPRHDTVYWYQQGPGQDPQFLISFYEKMQSDKGSIPDRFSAQQFSDYHSELNMSSLELGDSALYFCASSSGTSSYNEQFFGPGTRLTVL.

The chain is built from TRBV30 and TRBJ2-2; 8 bases line up with TRBD2. CDR3 length: 15 residues. The germline V gene has CDR1 GTSNPN and CDR2 SVGIG (reference sequence). Unmatched junction bases numbered 8, after V lost 1 base and J lost 7 bases. CDR3 DNA: TGTGCCTGGAGTGGGGCTAGCGGGTTCAGCGGGGAGCTGTTTTTT. The encoded protein is CAWSGASGFSGELFF.

As regards this clone: Different DNA sequences within this sample yield the same CDR3. The chain is built from TRBV10-3 and TRBJ1-5; 7 bases line up with TRBD1. Trimming took 3 bases from V and 5 from J; bases not matched to a gene: 4. The CDR3 has 14 amino acids. CDR1 and CDR2 (germline): ENHRY, SYGVKD. CDR3 nucleotide sequence: TGTGCCATCAGTGAAGGGCAGGGGGATCAGCCCCAGCATTTT. It codes for CAISEGQGDQPQHF.

The CDR3 spells CASTDVGLAGLSTDTQYF. In nucleotides, the CDR3 is TGTGCCAGCACCGACGTCGGCCTAGCGGGACTTAGCACAGATACGCAGTATTTT. This rearrangement joins TRBV11-2 to TRBJ2-3; TRBD2 matches 9 bases. CDR1 is SGHAT, CDR2 FQNNGV, per germline. The CDR3 extends over 18 amino acids. Unmatched junction bases numbered 14, after V lost 7 bases and J lost 0 bases.

This rearrangement joins TRBV7-9 to TRBJ2-7; no firm D call. The ends were cut back, 5 bases at V and 2 bases at J, with 10 bases in the middle. The CDR3 sequence is 13 residues long. Germline values: CDR1 SEHNR, CDR2 FQNEAQ (reference sequence). The CDR3 is CASSAPLTYEQYF. Written as DNA, the CDR3 is TGTGCCAGCAGCGCCCCACTTACCTACGAGCAGTACTTC.